This T cell receptor (beta chain) comes out of a study of blood T cell repertoires in COVID-19. The CDR3 loop spans 15 amino acids. V lost 3 bases, J lost 2 bases, and 7 bases stayed unmatched. Germline V CDR1 and CDR2: DFQATT, SNEGSKA (reference sequence). The protocol was immunoSEQ multiplex PCR, while the TCRdb copy is restricted to in-frame clones and leaves out a portion. The sample consists of about 150,000 clones, 65% to 80% of them appearing once. This receptor was obtained from a woman aged 70-85 years in a cohort exposed to, infected with or recovered from COVID-19 (not recorded which). This chain connects TRBV20-1 to TRBJ2-5; 9 bases align to TRBD2. The sequenced material came from PBMCs or T cells enriched from blood (not recorded which). The CDR3 protein is CSASSASGVQETQYF. The CDR3 DNA reads as TGCAGTGCTAGTTCGGCTAGCGGGGTGCAAGAGACCCAGTACTTC.